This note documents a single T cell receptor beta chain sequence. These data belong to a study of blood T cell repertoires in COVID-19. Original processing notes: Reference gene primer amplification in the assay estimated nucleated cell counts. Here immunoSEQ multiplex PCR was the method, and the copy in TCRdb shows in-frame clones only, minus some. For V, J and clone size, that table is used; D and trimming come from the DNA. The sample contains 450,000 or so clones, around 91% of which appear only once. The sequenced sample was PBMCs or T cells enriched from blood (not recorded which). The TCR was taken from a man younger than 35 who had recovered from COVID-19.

The CDR3 DNA reads as TGTGCCAGCATAACAACCAATGAGCAGTTCTTC. Protein product: CASITTNEQFF. The chain couples TRBV6-5 to TRBJ2-1; D unclear. Trimming removed 7 bases at V and 6 bases at J, with 7 bases between. The CDR3 contains 11 residues. Per the germline V gene, CDR1 is MNHEY and CDR2 is SVGAGI.